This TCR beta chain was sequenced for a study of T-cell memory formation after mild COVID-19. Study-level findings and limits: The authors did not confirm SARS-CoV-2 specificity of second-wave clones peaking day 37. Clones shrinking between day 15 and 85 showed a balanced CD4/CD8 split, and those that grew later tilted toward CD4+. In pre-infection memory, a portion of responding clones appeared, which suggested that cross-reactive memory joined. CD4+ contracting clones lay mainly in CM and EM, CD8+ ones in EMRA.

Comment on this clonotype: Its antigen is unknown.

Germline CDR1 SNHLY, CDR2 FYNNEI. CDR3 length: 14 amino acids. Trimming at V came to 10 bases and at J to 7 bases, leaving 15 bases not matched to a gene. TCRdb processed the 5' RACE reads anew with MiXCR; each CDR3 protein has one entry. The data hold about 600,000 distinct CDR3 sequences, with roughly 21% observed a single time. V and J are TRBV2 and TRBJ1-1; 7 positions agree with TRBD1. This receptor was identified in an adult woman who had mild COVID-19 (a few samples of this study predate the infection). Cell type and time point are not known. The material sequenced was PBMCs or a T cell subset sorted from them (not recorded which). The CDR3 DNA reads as TGTGCCACCACGATGGGGGGGCGGACAGGTGAAGCTTTCTTT. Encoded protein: CATTMGGRTGEAFF.